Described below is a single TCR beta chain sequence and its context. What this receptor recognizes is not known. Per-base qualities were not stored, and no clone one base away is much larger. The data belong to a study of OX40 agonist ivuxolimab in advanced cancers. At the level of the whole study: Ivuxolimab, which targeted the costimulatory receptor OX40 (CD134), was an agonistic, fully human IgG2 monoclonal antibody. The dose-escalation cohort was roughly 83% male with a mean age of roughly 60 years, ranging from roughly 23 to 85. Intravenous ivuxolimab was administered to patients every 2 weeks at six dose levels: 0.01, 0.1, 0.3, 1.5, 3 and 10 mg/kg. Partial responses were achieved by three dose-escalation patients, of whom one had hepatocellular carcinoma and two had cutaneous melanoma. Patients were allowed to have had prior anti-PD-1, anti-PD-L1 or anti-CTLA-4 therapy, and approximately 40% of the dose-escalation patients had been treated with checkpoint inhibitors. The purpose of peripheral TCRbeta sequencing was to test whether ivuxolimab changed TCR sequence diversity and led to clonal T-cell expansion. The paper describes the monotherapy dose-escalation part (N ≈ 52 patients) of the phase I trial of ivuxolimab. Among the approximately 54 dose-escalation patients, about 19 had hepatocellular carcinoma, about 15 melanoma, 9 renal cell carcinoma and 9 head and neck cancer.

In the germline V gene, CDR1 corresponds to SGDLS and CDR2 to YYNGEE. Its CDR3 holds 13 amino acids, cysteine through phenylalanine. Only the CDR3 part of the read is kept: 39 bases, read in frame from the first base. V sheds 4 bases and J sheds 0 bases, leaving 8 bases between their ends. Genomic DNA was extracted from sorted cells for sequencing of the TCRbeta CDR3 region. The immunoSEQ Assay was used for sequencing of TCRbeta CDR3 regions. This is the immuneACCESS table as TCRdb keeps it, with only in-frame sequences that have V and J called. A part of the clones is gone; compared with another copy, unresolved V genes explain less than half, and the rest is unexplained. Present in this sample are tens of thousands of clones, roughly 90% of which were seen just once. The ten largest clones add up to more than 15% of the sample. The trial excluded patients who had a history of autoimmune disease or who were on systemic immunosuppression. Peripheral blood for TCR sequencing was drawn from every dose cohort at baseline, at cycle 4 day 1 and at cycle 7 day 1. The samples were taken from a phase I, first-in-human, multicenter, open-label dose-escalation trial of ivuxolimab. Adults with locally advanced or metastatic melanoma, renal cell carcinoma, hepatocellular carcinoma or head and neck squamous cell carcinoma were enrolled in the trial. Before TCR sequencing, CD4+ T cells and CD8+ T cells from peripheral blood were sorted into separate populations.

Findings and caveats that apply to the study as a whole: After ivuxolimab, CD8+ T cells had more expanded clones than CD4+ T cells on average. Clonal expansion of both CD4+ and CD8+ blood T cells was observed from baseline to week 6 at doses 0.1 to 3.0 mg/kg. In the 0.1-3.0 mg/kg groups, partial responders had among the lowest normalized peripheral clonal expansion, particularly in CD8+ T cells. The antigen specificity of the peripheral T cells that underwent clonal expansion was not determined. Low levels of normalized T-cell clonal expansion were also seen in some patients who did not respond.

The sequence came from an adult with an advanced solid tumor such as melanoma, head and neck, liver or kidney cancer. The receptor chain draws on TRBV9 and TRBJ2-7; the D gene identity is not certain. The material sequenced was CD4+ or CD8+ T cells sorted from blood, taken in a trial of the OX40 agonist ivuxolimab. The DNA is TGTGCCAGCAGCCCTCCCTCCTCCTACGAGCAGTACTTC. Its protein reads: CASSPPSSYEQYF. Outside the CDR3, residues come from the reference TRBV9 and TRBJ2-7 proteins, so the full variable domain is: DSGVTQTPKHLITATGQRVTLRCSPRSGDLSVYWYQQSLDQGLQFLIQYYNGEERAKGNILERFSAQQFPDLHSELNLSSLELGDSALYFCASSPPSSYEQYFGPGTRLTVT.